The T cell receptor beta chain described here comes from a study of cytomegalovirus exposure and HLA in healthy donors. The study, taken as a whole, reports: Most subjects' HLA-A and HLA-B alleles were reportedly predicted from TCR beta sequences. According to an earlier analysis, most TCR beta V segments yielded productive rearrangements about 87% or about 30% of the time.

CDR1 SGHTA and CDR2 FQGNSA come from the germline V gene. V was pared by 2 bases and J by 0 bases, with 8 bases between. The length of the CDR3 is 15 residues. A note on this clone: Its antigen is not known.

The study ran its PCR with 60 Vbeta and 13 Jbeta primers. Clones were read by immunoSEQ multiplex PCR, and TCRdb kept only the in-frame ones, dropping some. This table holds about 52,000 clones, around 70% found once. This TCR was sampled from a woman aged 50 to 60 in good health and CMV-seronegative. This chain joins TRBV7-2 and TRBJ2-4; D is ambiguous. Material for sequencing was PBMCs. The CDR3: CASSLKPGAKNIQYF. The CDR3 DNA is TGTGCCAGCAGCTTAAAACCCGGAGCCAAAAACATTCAGTACTTC.